These T cell receptor beta chains were read from a single sample in a study of blood T cell repertoires in COVID-19. Data came from immunoSEQ multiplex PCR; TCRdb stores just in-frame clones and leaves some out. The sample has tens of thousands of clones, over 75% seen once. Input material: peripheral blood. All receptors come from a woman in her sixties or seventies with active COVID-19. Each CDR3 is given with its conserved first and last residue. The order of the fields is J gene, V gene, clone size, D gene, CDR3 protein, CDR3 DNA. D genes are given only for firm matches. Part of the rows lack a size; the others show once, few, many or a class for expanded clones.

TRBJ2-3 | TRBV4-1 | - | - | CASSPKMGRTGYTDTQYF | TGCGCCAGCAGCCCGAAGATGGGGCGTACGGGTTACACAGATACGCAGTATTTT
TRBJ1-2 | TRBV5-4 | - | TRBD1 | CASSLPGQIYGYTF | TGTGCCAGCAGCTTACCGGGACAGATCTATGGCTACACCTTC
TRBJ1-6 | TRBV5-6 | - | - | CASSPEGTQGVDSPLHF | TGTGCCAGCAGCCCTGAAGGCACACAGGGTGTAGATTCACCCCTCCACTTT
TRBJ2-7 | TRBV2 | - | - | CASSEARSYEQYF | TGTGCCAGCAGTGAAGCGCGGAGTTACGAGCAGTACTTC
TRBJ2-5 | TRBV2 | once | TRBD2 | CASSELTSGAQETQYF | TGTGCCAGCAGTGAATTAACTAGCGGGGCTCAAGAGACCCAGTACTTC
TRBJ2-1 | TRBV23-1 | - | TRBD1 | CASSRQGPEQFF | TGCGCCAGCAGTAGACAGGGCCCTGAGCAGTTCTTC
TRBJ1-4 | TRBV6-5 | - | TRBD1 | CATGFQGGTNEKLFF | TGTGCCACTGGTTTTCAGGGGGGCACTAATGAAAAACTGTTTTTT
TRBJ2-3 | TRBV30 | - | TRBD1 | CAWSVFTGGTDTQYF | TGTGCCTGGAGTGTATTTACAGGGGGCACAGATACGCAGTATTTT
TRBJ2-5 | TRBV11-2 | - | - | CASKTRGGGEETQYF | TGTGCCAGCAAGACAAGGGGAGGGGGTGAGGAGACCCAGTACTTC
TRBJ2-2 | TRBV2 | - | TRBD1 | CASSEGQGVPNTGELFF | TGTGCCAGCAGTGAAGGACAGGGTGTACCGAACACCGGGGAGCTGTTTTTT
TRBJ2-2 | TRBV9 | - | - | CASSPHLSGNTGELFF | TGTGCCAGCAGCCCCCATCTTAGCGGGAACACCGGGGAGCTGTTTTTT
TRBJ1-2 | TRBV5-6 | - | TRBD1 | CASVLSQGDGYTF | TGTGCCAGCGTCTTATCACAGGGGGATGGCTACACCTTC
TRBJ2-2 | TRBV19 | - | TRBD2 | CASSFGGGTGELFF | TGTGCCAGTAGTTTTGGGGGGGGCACCGGGGAGCTGTTTTTT
TRBJ2-7 | TRBV7-2 | - | - | CASSPRSANSYEQYF | TGTGCCAGCAGCCCGCGATCTGCGAACTCCTACGAGCAGTACTTC
TRBJ2-1 | TRBV29-1 | - | TRBD2 | CSVEGTSGLTRSYNEQFF | TGCAGCGTTGAAGGTACTAGCGGGCTGACCCGATCCTACAATGAGCAGTTCTTC
TRBJ1-2 | TRBV6-5 | - | - | CASRKTGNGYGYTF | TGTGCCAGCAGAAAAACAGGGAACGGCTATGGCTACACCTTC
TRBJ2-3 | TRBV5-4 | - | TRBD2 | CASNNGLLADRSSTDTQYF | TGTGCCAGCAATAACGGGCTACTAGCGGATCGATCTAGCACAGATACGCAGTATTTT
TRBJ1-3 | TRBV7-2 | - | TRBD1 | CASSFTGDLGNTIYF | TGTGCCAGCAGCTTCACAGGGGATTTGGGAAACACCATATATTTT
TRBJ2-2 | TRBV5-6 | - | - | CANSLGYGELFF | TGTGCCAACAGCTTGGGTTACGGGGAGCTGTTTTTT
TRBJ2-1 | TRBV5-1 | - | - | CASSLSLTRANEQFF | TGCGCCAGCAGCTTATCCCTGACTAGGGCCAATGAGCAGTTCTTC
TRBJ2-1 | TRBV24-1 | once | TRBD1 | CATSDPQGGNEQFF | TGTGCCACCAGTGATCCACAGGGGGGCAATGAGCAGTTCTTC
TRBJ2-3 | TRBV4-1 | once | TRBD2 | CASSQEASGGNTDTQYF | TGCGCCAGCAGCCAAGAAGCTAGCGGGGGCAACACAGATACGCAGTATTTT
TRBJ1-1 | TRBV5-4 | once | TRBD1 | CATQGQTNTEAFF | TGTGCCACACAGGGACAGACGAACACTGAAGCTTTCTTT
TRBJ1-1 | TRBV21-1 | - | - | CASSFPGWGVNTEAFF | TGTGCCAGCTCCTTCCCAGGATGGGGGGTGAACACTGAAGCTTTCTTT
TRBJ2-1 | TRBV6-4 | - | TRBD2 | CASSDTSGRVDEQFF | TGTGCCAGCAGTGACACCAGCGGGAGGGTCGATGAGCAGTTCTTC
TRBJ2-4 | TRBV27 | - | TRBD1 | CASSLKPGQGSKNIQYF | TGTGCCAGCAGTCTAAAACCGGGACAGGGTAGCAAAAACATTCAGTACTTC
TRBJ2-7 | TRBV28 | - | - | CASSLGPAYEQYF | TGTGCCAGCAGTTTGGGGCCAGCGTACGAGCAGTACTTC
TRBJ2-1 | TRBV10-3 | - | TRBD2 | CAISGWGGNEQFF | TGTGCCATCAGTGGGTGGGGGGGCAATGAGCAGTTCTTC
TRBJ1-6 | TRBV19 | few | - | CASSMLSVEPLHF | TGTGCCAGTAGTATGTTGAGCGTGGAACCCCTCCACTTT
TRBJ2-7 | TRBV28 | - | TRBD2 | CASSFGGTSGTYEQYF | TGTGCCAGCAGTTTCGGGGGGACTAGCGGAACCTACGAGCAGTACTTC
TRBJ2-6 | TRBV19 | once | TRBD2 | CASSRLAGRSGANVLTF | TGTGCCAGTAGTAGACTAGCGGGCCGCTCTGGGGCCAACGTCCTGACTTTC
TRBJ1-2 | TRBV10-3 | - | - | CATHSDRIGPYTF | TGTGCCACCCACTCCGACAGGATAGGTCCCTACACCTTC
TRBJ1-5 | TRBV30 | - | TRBD1 | CACTKGAGSNQPQHF | TGTGCCTGTACAAAGGGGGCAGGTAGCAATCAGCCCCAGCATTTT
TRBJ1-3 | TRBV18 | - | TRBD1 | CASSRTGMRGNTIYF | TGTGCCAGCTCAAGGACAGGGATGAGAGGAAACACCATATATTTT
TRBJ2-7 | TRBV28 | - | TRBD2 | CASSSPGTRTYEQYF | TGTGCCAGCAGTTCTCCCGGGACTAGAACCTACGAGCAGTACTTC
TRBJ1-2 | TRBV6-5 | - | TRBD1 | CASSRTGYGYTF | TGTGCCAGCAGTCGGACAGGCTATGGCTACACCTTC
TRBJ2-5 | TRBV27 | - | TRBD2 | CASSPTSGGSPASQYF | TGTGCCAGCAGTCCTACTAGCGGGGGGTCCCCCGCGTCCCAGTACTTC
TRBJ2-6 | TRBV7-3 | - | - | CASSLIGQLGAGANVLTF | TGTGCCAGCAGCTTAATTGGCCAGCTAGGCGCTGGGGCCAACGTCCTGACTTTC
TRBJ2-1 | TRBV4-2 | - | TRBD1 | CASSQGRDSEQFF | TGTGCCAGCAGCCAAGGCAGGGACAGTGAGCAGTTCTTC
TRBJ2-7 | TRBV28 | - | TRBD2 | CASSFSGTHYEQYF | TGTGCCAGCAGTTTTAGCGGGACCCACTACGAGCAGTACTTC